This T cell receptor beta chain was recovered during a study of post-analysis software for immune sequencing data. About the study: Recorded disease courses covered relapsing-remitting, secondary progressive and progressive-relapsing multiple sclerosis. Some patients had no subtype annotation.

Details on this clonotype: Antigen: not known.

Per the germline V gene, CDR1 is SQVTM and CDR2 is ANQGSEA. The CDR3 runs 14 residues. The J segment lost 7 bases and the V segment lost 7 bases, leaving 12 bases of the junction unmatched. Study observations and caveats: Controls' normalized Chao1 diversity significantly exceeded that of multiple sclerosis patients. Five TRBV segments, TRBV5-6, TRBV5-1 and TRBV20-1 among them, were found more frequent in patients than controls. When the samples were clustered directly with F measure, those that had been prepared in the same batch showed strong co-clustering.

Prepared libraries of TCR beta cDNA carried unique molecular identifiers. When roughly 0.9 to 10 million T cells were used, they gave some 540,000 cDNA molecules. One entry per CDR3 protein results from TCRdb running MiXCR on the PCR reads. The sample yields about 770,000 distinct CDR3 sequences, more than 45% seen once. The sequence was obtained from a girl aged 10-17 years with multiple sclerosis. The J gene is TRBJ2-1, the V gene TRBV29-1; TRBD1 matches 8 bases. Sequenced sample: blood. In nucleotides, the CDR3 is TGCAGCGCTGTAGGCCGGACAGGGATTAATGAGCAGTTCTTC. As protein: CSAVGRTGINEQFF.